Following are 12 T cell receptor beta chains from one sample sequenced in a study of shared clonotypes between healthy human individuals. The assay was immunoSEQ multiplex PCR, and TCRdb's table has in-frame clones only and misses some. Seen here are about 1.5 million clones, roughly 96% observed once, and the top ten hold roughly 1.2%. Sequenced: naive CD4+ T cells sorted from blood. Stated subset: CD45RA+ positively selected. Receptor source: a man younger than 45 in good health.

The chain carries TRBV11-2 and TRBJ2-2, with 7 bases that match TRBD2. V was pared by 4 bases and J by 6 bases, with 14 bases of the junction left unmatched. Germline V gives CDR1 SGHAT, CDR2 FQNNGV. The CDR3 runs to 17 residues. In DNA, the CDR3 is TGTGCCAGCAGCTCACGTCCTGGGGGGGTGGAGCCCGGGGAGCTGTTTTTT. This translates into CASSSRPGGVEPGELFF.

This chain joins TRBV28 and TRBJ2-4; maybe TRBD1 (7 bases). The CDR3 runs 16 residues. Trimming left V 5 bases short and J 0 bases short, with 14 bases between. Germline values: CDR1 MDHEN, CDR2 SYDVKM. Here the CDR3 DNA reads TGTGCCAGCAGTCCACCAGGGGGGATAGCCAAAAACATTCAGTACTTC. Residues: CASSPPGGIAKNIQYF.

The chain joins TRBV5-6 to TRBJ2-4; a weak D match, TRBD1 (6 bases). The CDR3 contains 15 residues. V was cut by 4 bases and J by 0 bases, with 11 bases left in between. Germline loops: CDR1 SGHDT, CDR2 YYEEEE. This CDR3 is CASSGNRVAKNIQYF. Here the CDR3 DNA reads TGTGCCAGCAGCGGAAACAGGGTAGCCAAAAACATTCAGTACTTC.

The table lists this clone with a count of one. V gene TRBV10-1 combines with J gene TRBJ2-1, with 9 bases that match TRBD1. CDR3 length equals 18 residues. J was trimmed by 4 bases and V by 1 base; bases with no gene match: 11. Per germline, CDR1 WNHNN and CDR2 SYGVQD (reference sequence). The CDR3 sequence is CASSEYQIGTGKYNEQFF. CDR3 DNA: TGCGCCAGCAGTGAGTACCAAATTGGGACAGGGAAGTACAATGAGCAGTTCTTC.

CDR3 sequence (DNA): TGTGCCAGCAGCTTTGGCAATCAGCCCCAGCATTTT. Translated, it gives CASSFGNQPQHF. This chain connects TRBV7-2 to TRBJ1-5; no clear D gene. Trimming shortened V by 3 bases and J by 2 bases, and 2 bases separated the two germline ends. Germline V gene sequence: CDR1 SGHTA, CDR2 FQGNSA. The CDR3 length is 12 residues. Together with reference TRBV7-2 and TRBJ1-5, the CDR3 gives the full variable domain: GAGVSQSPSNKVTEKGKDVELRCDPISGHTALYWYRQSLGQGLEFLIYFQGNSAPDKSGLPSDRFSAERTGGSVSTLTIQRTQQEDSAVYLCASSFGNQPQHFGDGTRLSIL.

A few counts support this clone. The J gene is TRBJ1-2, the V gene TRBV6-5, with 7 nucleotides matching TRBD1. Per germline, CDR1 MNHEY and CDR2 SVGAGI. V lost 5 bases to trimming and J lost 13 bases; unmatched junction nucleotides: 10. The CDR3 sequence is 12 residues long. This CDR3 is CASSPGTASLTF. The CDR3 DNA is TGTGCCAGCAGTCCCGGGACAGCCAGCCTCACCTTC.

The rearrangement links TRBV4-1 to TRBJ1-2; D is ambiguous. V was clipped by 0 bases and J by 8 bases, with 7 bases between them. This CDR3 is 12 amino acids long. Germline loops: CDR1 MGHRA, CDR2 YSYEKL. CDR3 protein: CASSQEGHGYTF. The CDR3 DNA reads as TGCGCCAGCAGCCAAGAGGGCCACGGCTACACCTTC.

CDR3 nucleotide sequence: TGCGCCAGCAGTGAGTCCCGGGACAGGTTATTGAGCAATCAGCCCCAGCATTTT. Its translation: CASSESRDRLLSNQPQHF. The gene calls are TRBV10-1 and TRBJ1-5; 8 nucleotides match TRBD1. Looked up from germline, CDR1 is WNHNN and CDR2 is SYGVQD (reference sequence). J gave up 1 base and V 0 bases, and 8 bases lay outside the gene matches. The CDR3 extends over 18 amino acids.

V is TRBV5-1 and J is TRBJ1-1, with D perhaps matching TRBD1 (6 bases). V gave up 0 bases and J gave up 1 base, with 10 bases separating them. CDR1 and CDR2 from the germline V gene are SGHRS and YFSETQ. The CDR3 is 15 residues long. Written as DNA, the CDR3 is TGCGCCAGCAGCTTGGGTGGGGGGCAGAACACTGAAGCTTTCTTT. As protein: CASSLGGGQNTEAFF.

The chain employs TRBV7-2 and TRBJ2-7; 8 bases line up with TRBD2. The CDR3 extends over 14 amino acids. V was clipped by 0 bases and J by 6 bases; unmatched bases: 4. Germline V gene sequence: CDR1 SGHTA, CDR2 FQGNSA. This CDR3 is CASSLALTSGEQYF. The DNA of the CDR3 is TGTGCCAGCAGCTTAGCGCTAACTAGCGGCGAGCAGTACTTC. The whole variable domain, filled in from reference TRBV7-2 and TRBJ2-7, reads GAGVSQSPSNKVTEKGKDVELRCDPISGHTALYWYRQSLGQGLEFLIYFQGNSAPDKSGLPSDRFSAERTGGSVSTLTIQRTQQEDSAVYLCASSLALTSGEQYFGPGTRLTVT.

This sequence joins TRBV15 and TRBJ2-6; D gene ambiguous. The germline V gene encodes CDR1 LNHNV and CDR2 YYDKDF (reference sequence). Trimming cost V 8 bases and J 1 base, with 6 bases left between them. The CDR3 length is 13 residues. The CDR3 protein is CATRLSGANVLTF. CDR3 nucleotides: TGTGCCACCCGTCTATCTGGGGCCAACGTCCTGACTTTC.

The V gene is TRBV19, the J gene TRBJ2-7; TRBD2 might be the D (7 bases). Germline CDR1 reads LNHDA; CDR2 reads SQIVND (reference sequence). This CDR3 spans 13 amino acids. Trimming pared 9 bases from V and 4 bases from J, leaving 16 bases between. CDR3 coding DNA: TGTGCCAGGAGGGAGGGGGGAAGGTACGAGCAGTACTTC. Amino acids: CARREGGRYEQYF.